This T cell receptor beta chain was sequenced during a study of T cell repertoires in cytomegalovirus infection. At the level of the study: The public TCR beta signatures pointed to both CMV infection and matching HLA type. Findings of the study overall: Cumulated frequencies of public TCR beta families served to identify carriers of CMV plus the relevant HLA. Ex vivo, HLA-C-restricted CMV-specific TCR beta clonotypes prevailed over the rest of the response.

TCRdb itself ran the reads through MiXCR, one entry per CDR3 protein. The sample comprises 250,000 to 300,000 distinct CDR3 sequences, roughly an eighth of which are singletons, and around 9% rests with the top ten. This CDR3 contains 13 residues. Per the germline V gene, CDR1 is SGHTA and CDR2 is FQGTGA. V was cut by 4 bases and J by 5 bases, with 11 bases left in between. About this clonotype itself: Its antigen is as yet unknown.

Sample: PBMCs. This clonotype originated in a human donor in good health (CMV status not recorded). Some clones in this sample may be carry-over from other donors' samples. The chain uses TRBV7-3 and TRBJ2-5; no reliable D call. Here the CDR3 DNA reads TGTGCCAGCAGCTCAGACCTCCCTGAGACCCAGTACTTC. Encoded protein: CASSSDLPETQYF.